This T cell receptor (beta chain) was recorded in a study of cytomegalovirus exposure and HLA in healthy donors. Study-wide context: Within the Caucasian-associated ancestry cluster were 81% of the roughly 430 genotyped donors.

With 5 bases clipped from V and 7 bases from J, the junction kept 13 bases outside the gene matches. CDR1 and CDR2 (germline): MNHEY, SMNVEV (reference sequence). The CDR3 runs 15 residues. In the PCR, 60 Vbeta and 13 Jbeta primers were used. The table came from immunoSEQ multiplex PCR; TCRdb's copy has only in-frame clones and leaves some out. The data hold approximately 150,000 clones, with approximately 79% observed a single time. Points on this clone: The target antigen is unknown.

Whole-study findings and limits: For cytomegalovirus status, the classifier reportedly gave diagnoses with high specificity and sensitivity. Association with HLA alleles at 0.05 false discovery rate was found for 15,000 or so TCR beta sequences in a later analysis.

The sample consisted of PBMCs. The sequence was obtained from a man between 35 and 55 years old in good health and CMV-seronegative. The J gene is TRBJ2-7, the V gene TRBV27; 8 bases match TRBD2. In nucleotides, the CDR3 is TGTGCCAGCAGTATAGGGACCAGCGGGAGTTCTGAGCAGTACTTC. It translates to CASSIGTSGSSEQYF.